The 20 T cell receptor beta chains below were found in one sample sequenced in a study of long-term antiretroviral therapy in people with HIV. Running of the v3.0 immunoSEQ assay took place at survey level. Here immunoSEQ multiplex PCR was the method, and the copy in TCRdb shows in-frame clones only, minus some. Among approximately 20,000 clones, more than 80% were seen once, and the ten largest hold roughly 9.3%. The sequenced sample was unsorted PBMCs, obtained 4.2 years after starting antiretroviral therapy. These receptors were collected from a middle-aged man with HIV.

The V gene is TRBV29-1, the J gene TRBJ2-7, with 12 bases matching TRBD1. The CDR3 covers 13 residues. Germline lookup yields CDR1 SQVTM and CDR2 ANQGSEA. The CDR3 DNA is TGCAGTGCCGGGGGACAGGGGGCAAACGAGCAGTACTTC. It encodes CSAGGQGANEQYF.

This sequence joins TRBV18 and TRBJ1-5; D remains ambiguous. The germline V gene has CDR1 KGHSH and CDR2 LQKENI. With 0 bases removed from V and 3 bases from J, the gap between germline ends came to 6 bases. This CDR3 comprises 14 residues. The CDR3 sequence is CASSPPEDNQPQHF. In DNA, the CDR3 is TGTGCCAGCTCACCACCTGAGGACAATCAGCCCCAGCATTTT.

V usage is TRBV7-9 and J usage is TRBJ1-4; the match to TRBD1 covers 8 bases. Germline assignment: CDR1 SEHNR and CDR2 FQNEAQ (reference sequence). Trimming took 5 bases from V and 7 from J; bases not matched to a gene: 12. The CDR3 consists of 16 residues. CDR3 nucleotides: TGTGCCAGCAGCCCGGACAGGGCGCCTATTGGTGAAAAACTGTTTTTT. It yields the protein CASSPDRAPIGEKLFF.

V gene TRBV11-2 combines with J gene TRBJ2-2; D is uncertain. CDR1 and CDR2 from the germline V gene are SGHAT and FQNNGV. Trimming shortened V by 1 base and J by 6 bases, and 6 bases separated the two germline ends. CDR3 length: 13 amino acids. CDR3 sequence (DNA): TGTGCCAGCAGCTTAGGACCGCCCGGGGAGCTGTTTTTT. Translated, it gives CASSLGPPGELFF.

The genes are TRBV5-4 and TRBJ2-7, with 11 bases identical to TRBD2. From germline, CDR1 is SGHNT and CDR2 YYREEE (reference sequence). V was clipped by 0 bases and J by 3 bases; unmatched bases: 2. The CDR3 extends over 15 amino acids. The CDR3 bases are TGTGCCAGCAGCTTGGCTAGCGGGGGGAACTACGAGCAGTACTTC. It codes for CASSLASGGNYEQYF.

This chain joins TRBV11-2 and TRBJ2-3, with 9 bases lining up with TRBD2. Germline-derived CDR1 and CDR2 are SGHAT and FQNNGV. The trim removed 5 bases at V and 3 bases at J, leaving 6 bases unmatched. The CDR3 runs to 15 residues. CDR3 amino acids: CASSPGLALTDTQYF. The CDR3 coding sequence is TGTGCCAGCAGCCCGGGACTAGCTCTGACAGATACGCAGTATTTT.

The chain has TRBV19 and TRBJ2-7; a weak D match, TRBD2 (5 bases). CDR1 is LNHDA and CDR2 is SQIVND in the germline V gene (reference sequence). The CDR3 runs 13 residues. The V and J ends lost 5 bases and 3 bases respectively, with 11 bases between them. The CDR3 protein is CASSLSADYEQYF. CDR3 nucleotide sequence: TGTGCCAGTAGTTTGTCAGCGGACTACGAGCAGTACTTC.

For the CDR3, the DNA is TGTGCCAGCAGCCTCCCCTCGGGCGACAATGAGCAGTTCTTC. Translation: CASSLPSGDNEQFF. This chain links TRBV7-9 with TRBJ2-1; D is uncertain. Per the germline V gene, CDR1 is SEHNR and CDR2 is FQNEAQ (reference sequence). V lost 5 bases, J lost 5 bases, and 13 bases lay in between. This CDR3 comprises 14 residues.

CDR3 sequence reads: CSVEDPRRAGYTF. The CDR3 DNA follows: TGCAGCGTTGAAGATCCTCGTAGGGCAGGCTACACCTTC. This sequence joins TRBV29-1 and TRBJ1-2; D is unresolved. V lost 0 bases, J lost 8 bases, and 13 bases lay in between. This CDR3 has 13 amino acids. Germline values: CDR1 SQVTM, CDR2 ANQGSEA.

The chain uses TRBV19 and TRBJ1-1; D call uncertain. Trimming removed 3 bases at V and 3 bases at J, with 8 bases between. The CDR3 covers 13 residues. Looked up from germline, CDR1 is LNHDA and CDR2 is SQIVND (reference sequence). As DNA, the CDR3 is TGTGCCAGTAGTATGTCTCGGGACACTGAAGCTTTCTTT. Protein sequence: CASSMSRDTEAFF.

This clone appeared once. CDR3 amino acids: CASSRLAGSYEQYF. CDR3 DNA: TGTGCCAGTAGTCGACTAGCGGGGTCCTACGAGCAGTACTTC. The chain recombines TRBV19 with TRBJ2-7; TRBD2 matches at 11 bases. V trimming: 5 bases; J trimming: 1 base; junction bases outside the gene matches: 1. The CDR3 covers 14 residues. The V gene's germline CDR1 is LNHDA and CDR2 SQIVND (reference sequence).

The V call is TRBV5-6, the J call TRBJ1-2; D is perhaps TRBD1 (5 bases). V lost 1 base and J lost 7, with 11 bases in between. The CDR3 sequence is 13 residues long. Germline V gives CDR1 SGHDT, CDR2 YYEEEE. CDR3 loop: CASSLPSGSGYTF. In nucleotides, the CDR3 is TGTGCCAGCAGCTTGCCCTCAGGGAGTGGCTACACCTTC.

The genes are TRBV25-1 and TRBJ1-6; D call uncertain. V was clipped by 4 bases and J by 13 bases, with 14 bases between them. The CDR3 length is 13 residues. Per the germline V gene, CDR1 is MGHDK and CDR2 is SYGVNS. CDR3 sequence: CASSGPGNKPLHF. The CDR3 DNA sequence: TGTGCCAGCAGTGGGCCGGGGAATAAGCCCCTCCACTTT. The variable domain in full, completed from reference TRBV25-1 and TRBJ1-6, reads EADIYQTPRYLVIGTGKKITLECSQTMGHDKMYWYQQDPGMELHLIHYSYGVNSTEKGDLSSESTVSRIRTEHFPLTLESARPSHTSQYLCASSGPGNKPLHFGNGTRLTVT.

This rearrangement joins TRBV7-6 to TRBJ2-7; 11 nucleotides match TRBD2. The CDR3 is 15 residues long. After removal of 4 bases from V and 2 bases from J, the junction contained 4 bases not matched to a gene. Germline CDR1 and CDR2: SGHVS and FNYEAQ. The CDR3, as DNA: TGTGCCAGCAGCTCCGGACTAGCGGGCACCTACGAGCAGTACTTC. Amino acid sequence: CASSSGLAGTYEQYF.

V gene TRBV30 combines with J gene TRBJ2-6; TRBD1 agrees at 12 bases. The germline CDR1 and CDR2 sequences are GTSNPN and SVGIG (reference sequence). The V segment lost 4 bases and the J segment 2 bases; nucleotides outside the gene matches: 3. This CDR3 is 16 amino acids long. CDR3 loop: CAWTGQGAPGANVLTF. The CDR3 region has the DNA TGTGCCTGGACGGGACAGGGGGCCCCTGGGGCCAACGTCCTGACTTTC. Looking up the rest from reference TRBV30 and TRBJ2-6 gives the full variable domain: SQTIHQWPATLVQPVGSPLSLECTVEGTSNPNLYWYRQAAGRGLQLLFYSVGIGQISSEVPQNLSASRPQDRQFILSSKKLLLSDSGFYLCAWTGQGAPGANVLTFGAGSRLTVL.

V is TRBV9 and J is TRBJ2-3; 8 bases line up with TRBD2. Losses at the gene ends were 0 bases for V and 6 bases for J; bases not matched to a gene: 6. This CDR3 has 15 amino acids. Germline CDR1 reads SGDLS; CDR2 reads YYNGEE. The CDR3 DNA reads TGTGCCAGCAGCGTAGATCGCGGGGGGATGGATACGCAGTATTTT. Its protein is CASSVDRGGMDTQYF.

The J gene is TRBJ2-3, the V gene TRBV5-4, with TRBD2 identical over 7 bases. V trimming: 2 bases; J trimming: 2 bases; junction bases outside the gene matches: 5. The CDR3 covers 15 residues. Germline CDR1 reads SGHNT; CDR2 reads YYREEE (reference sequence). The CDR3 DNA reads TGTGCCAGCAGCTTTGCAGCGGGGTCCACAGATACGCAGTATTTT. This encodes CASSFAAGSTDTQYF.

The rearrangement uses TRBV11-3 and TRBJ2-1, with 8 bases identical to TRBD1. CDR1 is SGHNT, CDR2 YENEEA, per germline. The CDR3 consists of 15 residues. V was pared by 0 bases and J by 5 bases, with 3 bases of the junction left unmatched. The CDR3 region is CASSLEGQGHNEQFF. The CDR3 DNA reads TGTGCCAGCAGCTTAGAAGGACAGGGCCACAATGAGCAGTTCTTC.

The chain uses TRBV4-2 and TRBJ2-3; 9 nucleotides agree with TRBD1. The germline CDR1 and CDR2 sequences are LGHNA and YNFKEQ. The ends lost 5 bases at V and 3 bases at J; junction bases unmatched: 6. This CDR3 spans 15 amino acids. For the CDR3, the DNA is TGTGCCAGCAGCTCACGACAGGGGGGAACAGATACGCAGTATTTT. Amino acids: CASSSRQGGTDTQYF.

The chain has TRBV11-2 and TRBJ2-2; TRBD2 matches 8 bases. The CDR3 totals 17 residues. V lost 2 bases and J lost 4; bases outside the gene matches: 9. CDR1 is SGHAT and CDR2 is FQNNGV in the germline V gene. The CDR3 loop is CASSLPAGASVTGELFF. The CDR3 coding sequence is TGTGCCAGCAGCTTACCAGCGGGGGCCTCGGTCACCGGGGAGCTGTTTTTT.